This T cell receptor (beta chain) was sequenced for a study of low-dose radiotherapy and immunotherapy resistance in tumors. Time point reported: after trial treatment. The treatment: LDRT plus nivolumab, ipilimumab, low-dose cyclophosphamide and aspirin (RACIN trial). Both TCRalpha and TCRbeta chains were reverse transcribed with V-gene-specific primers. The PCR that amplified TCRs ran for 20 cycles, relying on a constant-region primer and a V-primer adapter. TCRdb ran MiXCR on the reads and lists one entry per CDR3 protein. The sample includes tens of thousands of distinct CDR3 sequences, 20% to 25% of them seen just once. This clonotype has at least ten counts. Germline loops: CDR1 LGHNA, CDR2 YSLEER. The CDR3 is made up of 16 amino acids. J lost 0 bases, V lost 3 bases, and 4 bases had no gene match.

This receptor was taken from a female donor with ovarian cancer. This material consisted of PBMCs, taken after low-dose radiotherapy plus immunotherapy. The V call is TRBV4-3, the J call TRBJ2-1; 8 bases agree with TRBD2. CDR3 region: CASSHDTSGSYNEQFF. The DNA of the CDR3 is TGCGCCAGCAGCCATGACACTAGCGGCTCCTACAATGAGCAGTTCTTC.